This T cell receptor beta chain came from a study of PD-1 blockade in mismatch repair-deficient tumors. About the study: Patients had eleven to twelve mismatch repair-deficient cancer types, all previously treated and progressing.

All patients were mismatch repair deficient, assessed by either PCR or immunohistochemistry. Three pembrolizumab responders had their TCRs sequenced. Clones were sequenced by immunoSEQ multiplex PCR, and TCRdb holds only the in-frame ones, with some missing. The data contain about 34,000 clones, 65% to 85% of them singletons. General study findings and limits: Tumor-resident clones, often undetectable pretreatment in blood, expanded then contracted after pembrolizumab.

The germline V gene has CDR1 SGHRS and CDR2 YFSETQ. The CDR3 spans 15 residues. J was trimmed by 3 bases and V by 0 bases; bases with no gene match: 2. As regards this clone: The antigen remains unidentified.

Here the sequenced sample was PBMCs, taken approximately 6 weeks after starting pembrolizumab. This sequence joins TRBV5-1 and TRBJ2-1, with TRBD1 identical over 8 bases. The origin of this receptor is an adult with mismatch repair-deficient cancer. This CDR3 reads CASSLDTGGYNEQFF. CDR3 nucleotide sequence: TGCGCCAGCAGCTTGGATACAGGGGGCTACAATGAGCAGTTCTTC. Combining the CDR3 with reference TRBV5-1 and TRBJ2-1 gives the whole variable domain KAGVTQTPRYLIKTRGQQVTLSCSPISGHRSVSWYQQTPGQGLQFLFEYFSETQRNKGNFPGRFSGRQFSNSRSEMNVSTLELGDSALYLCASSLDTGGYNEQFFGPGTRLTVL.